A selection of T cell receptor beta chains follows, all from one sample in a study of blood T cell repertoires in COVID-19. This table comes from immunoSEQ multiplex PCR, and its TCRdb copy is limited to in-frame clones, with some not included. The sample lists 200,000 to 250,000 clones; roughly four fifths were seen once. The material sequenced was peripheral blood. These receptors were collected from a woman of 80 years or more with COVID-19, enrolled during active disease. Both conserved end residues are part of each CDR3. Each record gives: J gene, V gene, CDR3 length, CDR3 protein.

TRBJ1-3 | TRBV11-1 | 13 | CASSSRSGNTIYF
TRBJ1-1 | TRBV20-1 | 13 | CSASQNLNTEAFF
TRBJ2-2 | TRBV7-9 | 13 | CASTTANTGELFF
TRBJ1-4 | TRBV6-6 | 15 | CASSYSGRGYEKLFF
TRBJ2-5 | TRBV5-6 | 16 | CASSFGTGTNQETQYF
TRBJ2-1 | TRBV11-3 | 12 | CASSLGRDEQFF
TRBJ2-3 | TRBV28 | 23 | CASSYPGQGWVLTSGKDTDTQYF
TRBJ2-3 | TRBV7-9 | 14 | CASSGRAYADTQYF
TRBJ1-1 | TRBV21-1 | 15 | CASSERGTERAEAFF
TRBJ2-1 | TRBV7-9 | 16 | CASSFLAGGAYNEQFF
TRBJ2-3 | TRBV18 | 16 | CASSPPVSGHTDTQYF
TRBJ1-2 | TRBV12-3/TRBV12-4 | 13 | CASSSGHFYGYTF
TRBJ1-6 | TRBV9 | 15 | CASSGGQGVDSPLHF
TRBJ2-3 | TRBV7-9 | 17 | CASTPLRTDISTDTQYF
TRBJ2-3 | TRBV5-1 | 16 | CASSLAAQGITDTQYF
TRBJ1-3 | TRBV6-6 | 12 | CASSYQGNTIYF
TRBJ2-3 | TRBV5-1 | 13 | CASSLQNTDTQYF
TRBJ1-3 | TRBV5-1 | 15 | CASSPSGDSGNTIYF
TRBJ2-7 | TRBV7-6 | 14 | CASSPRTGSYEQYF
TRBJ2-1 | TRBV9 | 15 | CASSYTSGSYNEQFF
TRBJ2-1 | TRBV7-9 | 15 | CASSPPGTTYNEQFF
TRBJ2-1 | TRBV28 | 16 | CASRISGRGSYNEQFF
TRBJ1-2 | TRBV24-1 | 12 | CATSAQGFGYTF